This T cell receptor beta chain was sequenced during a study of blood T cell repertoires in COVID-19. About the study: In each case, the material was cDNA or gDNA derived from T cells, B-cell-depleted T cells, or PBMCs.

Patients from Seattle were sampled longitudinally, starting during active infection. Authors' data handling: How many nucleated cells were present was estimated from reference gene primer amplification. The method was immunoSEQ multiplex PCR; TCRdb's version includes in-frame clones alone and lacks a portion of them. The D gene and trimming were derived from the DNA, and the V and J assignments and clone size from that table. Of a few hundred thousand clones listed, 70% to 85% are singletons. Sequenced: peripheral blood. This sequence was found in a human donor with COVID-19, enrolled during active disease. The donor label of this sample is uncertain.

CDR3 protein: CASSPAGQKTRELFF. The CDR3 DNA reads as TGTGCCAGCAGCCCGGCGGGTCAGAAGACCAGGGAGCTGTTTTTT. The chain employs TRBV7-3 and TRBJ2-2; D perhaps matches TRBD2 (5 bases). V dropped 5 bases and J dropped 9 bases, with 19 bases sitting between them. The germline V gene has CDR1 SGHTA and CDR2 FQGTGA. This CDR3 comprises 15 residues.